A selection of T cell receptor beta chains follows, all from one sample in a study of cytomegalovirus exposure and HLA in healthy donors. Here immunoSEQ multiplex PCR was the method, and the copy in TCRdb shows in-frame clones only, minus some. The sample includes fewer than 140,000 clones, roughly 80% seen only once; the top ten take about 2.5%. Material for sequencing was PBMCs. These receptor sequences come from a man aged 35-49 years in good health and CMV-seronegative. Both conserved end residues are part of each CDR3. Each record gives: CDR3 length, V gene, J gene, clone size, CDR3 protein. Clone sizes are given selectively: once, few, many, or a class where the clone is expanded.

15	TRBV5-1	TRBJ2-1	NA	CASSLALAGSNEQFF
17	TRBV11-2	TRBJ2-1	NA	CASSLQGSGGGNNEQFF
13	TRBV6-4	TRBJ2-1	NA	CASSEDSGDEQFF
16	TRBV5-6	TRBJ1-1	NA	CASSPEHWSSPQGAFF
14	TRBV19	TRBJ2-7	NA	CASSKGQGIYEQYF
15	TRBV19	TRBJ2-7	NA	CASSRGQANSYEQYF
13	TRBV27	TRBJ1-2	NA	CASSFGQNYGYTF
13	TRBV19	TRBJ2-7	NA	CASSAAGSYEQYF
16	TRBV11-2	TRBJ1-2	NA	CASSSTRQGFLYGYTF
14	TRBV6-1	TRBJ1-2	few	CASSEGPYNYGYTF